The source of this TCR beta chain is a study of vaccination effects on CD4 cells after COVID-19. The method was immunoSEQ multiplex PCR; TCRdb's version includes in-frame clones alone and lacks a portion of them. The table includes about 45,000 clones, 60% to 75% detected once. CDR3 length: 17 residues. CDR1 LGHNA and CDR2 YNFKEQ come from the germline V gene. Trimming removed 4 bases from V and 2 bases from J, with 19 bases in between. At the end of around eleven days of culture, CD4+ T cells were isolated. The participants, recipients of two vaccine doses, got either BNT162b2 or mRNA-1273. The healthy vaccine recipients, who had no prior SARS-CoV-2 infection, showed negative nucleocapsid antibodies. Concerning this clone: Its antigen remains unknown.

The sequences come from CD4+ T cells from PBMCs cultured without peptide, collected after COVID-19 vaccination. The V gene is TRBV4-2, the J gene TRBJ2-3; D ambiguous. The sequence was collected from a human donor who received a COVID-19 vaccine. CDR3 residues: CASSLRVGRSLTDTQYF. The CDR3 region has the DNA TGTGCCAGCAGCCTAAGGGTGGGCAGGAGCCTCACAGATACGCAGTATTTT.